Following are 24 T cell receptor beta chains from one sample sequenced in a study of T cell changes during pregnancy in multiple sclerosis. Assay: immunoSEQ multiplex PCR; the TCRdb copy retains only in-frame clones and omits some. The table shows some 100,000 clones, with roughly 93% occurring only once. The sequencing used peripheral blood, collected before pregnancy. These receptors were obtained from a female donor with multiple sclerosis, enrolled in a pregnancy study.

The chain links TRBV19 to TRBJ1-5, with D perhaps matching TRBD1 (6 bases). Trimming took off 1 base at V and 1 base at J, with 14 bases between the two ends. The CDR3 extends over 17 amino acids. Germline assignment: CDR1 LNHDA and CDR2 SQIVND (reference sequence). Here the CDR3 reads CASSIVQGLGSNQPQHF. In nucleotides, the CDR3 is TGTGCCAGTAGTATAGTCCAGGGGCTCGGGAGCAATCAGCCCCAGCATTTT.

The gene calls are TRBV5-5 and TRBJ2-7; the D gene is possibly TRBD1 (6 bases). With 0 bases removed from V and 3 bases from J, the gap between germline ends came to 13 bases. From germline, CDR1 is SGHKS and CDR2 YYEKEE (reference sequence). The CDR3 is 15 residues long. The CDR3 spells CASSLALGASYEQYF. The CDR3 DNA reads TGTGCCAGCAGCTTGGCTTTGGGGGCCAGCTACGAGCAGTACTTC.

This clone was seen a single time. This chain joins TRBV25-1 and TRBJ2-5, with 7 bases identical to TRBD1. The CDR3 spans 16 residues. The germline CDR1 and CDR2 sequences are MGHDK and SYGVNS. V gave up 3 bases and J gave up 7 bases; unmatched junction bases: 14. CDR3 amino acids: CASSDSTGIATGTQYF. The CDR3 nucleotides are TGTGCCAGCAGTGATTCGACAGGGATAGCGACCGGGACCCAGTACTTC.

The chain joins TRBV6-5 to TRBJ2-7; 12 nucleotides line up with TRBD2. The CDR3 has 15 amino acids. Germline V gene lookup returns CDR1 MNHEY and CDR2 SVGAGI. V was pared by 7 bases and J by 3 bases, with 7 bases of the junction left unmatched. The CDR3 spells CASIVGLAGYYEQYF. In DNA, the CDR3 is TGTGCCAGCATTGTCGGACTAGCGGGATACTACGAGCAGTACTTC.

V and J are TRBV7-3 and TRBJ2-2; 9 nucleotides agree with TRBD1. Trimming removed 6 bases from V and 6 bases from J; junction bases left unmatched: 5. The germline CDR1 and CDR2 sequences are SGHTA and FQGTGA. The CDR3 has 14 residues. The CDR3 bases are TGTGCCAGCAGGACAGGGGGAATAGCCGGGGAGCTGTTTTTT. Its protein product is CASRTGGIAGELFF.

V usage is TRBV9 and J usage is TRBJ2-7; 12 bases line up with TRBD2. Trimming cost V 4 bases and J 3 bases; bases outside gene matches: 11. The V gene's germline CDR1 is SGDLS and CDR2 YYNGEE. CDR3 length: 17 residues. The chain's CDR3 is CASSPSSSSGRVYEQYF. DNA of the CDR3: TGTGCCAGCAGCCCCTCCTCGTCTAGCGGGAGGGTCTACGAGCAGTACTTC. Variable domain in full (rest from reference TRBV9 and TRBJ2-7): DSGVTQTPKHLITATGQRVTLRCSPRSGDLSVYWYQQSLDQGLQFLIQYYNGEERAKGNILERFSAQQFPDLHSELNLSSLELGDSALYFCASSPSSSSGRVYEQYFGPGTRLTVT.

The J gene is TRBJ2-5, the V gene TRBV28, with 7 bases fitting TRBD2. The CDR3 is made up of 18 amino acids. J was trimmed by 2 bases and V by 5 bases; bases with no gene match: 17. Per germline, CDR1 MDHEN and CDR2 SYDVKM. CDR3 DNA: TGTGCCAGCAGTCCCCGTGGGGCCTGGGGAGGGCGGCAAGAGACCCAGTACTTC. This codes for CASSPRGAWGGRQETQYF.

The V call is TRBV30, the J call TRBJ2-5; possible D gene TRBD1, 5 bases. This CDR3 region has 15 residues. V lost 0 bases to trimming and J lost 3 bases, with 14 bases between them. Germline-derived CDR1 and CDR2 are GTSNPN and SVGIG (reference sequence). The CDR3 sequence is CAWSVRQGRKETQYF. The DNA for the CDR3 is TGTGCCTGGAGTGTCCGGCAGGGTCGGAAAGAGACCCAGTACTTC.

The chain employs TRBV5-1 and TRBJ1-2, with a possible D match to TRBD1 (6 bases). The V gene lost 3 bases and the J gene lost 4 bases, with 22 bases spanning the gap. CDR1 and CDR2 (germline): SGHRS, YFSETQ. CDR3 length equals 17 residues. The CDR3 DNA sequence: TGCGCCAGCAGCTGGGGGCCTGCAGGAGTTTCTGGCTATGGCTACACCTTC. It encodes CASSWGPAGVSGYGYTF.

V and J are TRBV14 and TRBJ2-5; D perhaps matches TRBD1 (5 bases). Trimming took 1 base from V and 6 from J, leaving 12 bases between them. From germline, CDR1 is SGHDN and CDR2 FVKESK. The CDR3 extends over 14 amino acids. CDR3 sequence reads: CASSQGQGVKTQYF. The CDR3 DNA reads TGTGCCAGCAGCCAAGGTCAGGGTGTGAAGACCCAGTACTTC.

This chain connects TRBV7-2 to TRBJ2-3, with a tentative D call TRBD1 (6 bases). The CDR3 loop spans 16 amino acids. The germline gives CDR1 SGHTA, CDR2 FQGNSA. Deletions cut 2 bases from V and 0 bases from J, with 12 bases between. This CDR3 is CASSLLDRLSTDTQYF. The DNA of the CDR3 is TGTGCCAGCAGCTTACTAGACAGGCTGAGCACAGATACGCAGTATTTT.

This chain joins TRBV6-1 and TRBJ1-4, with D perhaps matching TRBD1 (6 bases). The V gene lost 6 bases and the J gene lost 0 bases, with 11 bases spanning the gap. The CDR3 consists of 15 residues. Looked up from germline, CDR1 is MNHNS and CDR2 is SASEGT. The CDR3 loop reads CASSLTGPTNEKLFF. DNA for the CDR3: TGTGCCAGCAGCCTTACAGGGCCAACTAATGAAAAACTGTTTTTT.

This chain joins TRBV4-1 and TRBJ2-7; D might be TRBD1 (5 bases). The CDR3 runs to 16 residues. Germline V gene data show CDR1 as MGHRA and CDR2 as YSYEKL. V shed 0 bases and J shed 2 bases, with 14 bases lying between them. The CDR3 region is CASSQDAEDSAYEQYF. The CDR3 DNA is TGCGCCAGCAGCCAAGATGCCGAAGACAGTGCCTACGAGCAGTACTTC.

The chain has TRBV4-2 and TRBJ2-7, with TRBD2 identical over 10 bases. This CDR3 is built from 17 residues. The V gene end was trimmed by 1 base and the J gene end by 5 bases; junction bases not matched to a gene: 11. Germline V CDR1 and CDR2: LGHNA, YNFKEQ. CDR3 amino acids: CASSQAPGASGRNEQYF. The CDR3 nucleotides are TGTGCCAGCAGCCAAGCTCCAGGGGCTAGCGGGAGAAACGAGCAGTACTTC.

The V call is TRBV19, the J call TRBJ2-5, with D possibly matching TRBD2 (7 bases). Germline CDR1 reads LNHDA; CDR2 reads SQIVND (reference sequence). The CDR3 spans 15 residues. The V gene lost 6 bases and the J gene lost 1 base, with 15 bases spanning the gap. DNA of the CDR3: TGTGCCAGTAGGAGGGATGCGGGGGCCCAAGAGACCCAGTACTTC. Protein: CASRRDAGAQETQYF.

The chain carries TRBV2 and TRBJ2-4; TRBD1 is a possible D gene (5 bases). Trimming left V 4 bases short and J 0 bases short, with 10 bases between. Germline V lookup: CDR1 SNHLY, CDR2 FYNNEI. The CDR3 extends over 15 amino acids. CDR3 region: CASSADSLAKNIQYF. The CDR3 DNA is TGTGCCAGCAGTGCAGACAGCTTAGCCAAAAACATTCAGTACTTC.

CDR3 protein: CASSPPGQGSHEQFF. CDR3 in DNA: TGTGCCAGCAGTCCCCCGGGACAGGGGAGCCATGAGCAGTTCTTC. The V gene is TRBV28, the J gene TRBJ2-1, with 10 bases that match TRBD1. With 5 bases clipped from V and 8 bases from J, the junction kept 9 bases outside the gene matches. CDR1 and CDR2 from the germline V gene are MDHEN and SYDVKM. The CDR3 has 15 residues.

The chain joins TRBV9 to TRBJ2-7; TRBD1 matches at 9 bases. The V gene's germline CDR1 is SGDLS and CDR2 YYNGEE. V lost 6 bases to trimming and J lost 3 bases; unmatched junction nucleotides: 4. The CDR3 totals 13 residues. The CDR3 sequence is CASNAGQGYEQYF. CDR3 DNA sequence: TGTGCCAGCAACGCGGGACAGGGCTACGAGCAGTACTTC.

The chain employs TRBV30 and TRBJ1-5; no reliable D call. Germline assignment: CDR1 GTSNPN and CDR2 SVGIG (reference sequence). V was clipped by 2 bases and J by 7 bases, with 12 bases between them. CDR3 length equals 13 residues. The CDR3 sequence is CAWSRGLGQPQHF. CDR3 sequence (DNA): TGTGCCTGGAGTCGGGGTCTGGGGCAGCCCCAGCATTTT. Drawing the rest from reference TRBV30 and TRBJ1-5, the complete variable domain is SQTIHQWPATLVQPVGSPLSLECTVEGTSNPNLYWYRQAAGRGLQLLFYSVGIGQISSEVPQNLSASRPQDRQFILSSKKLLLSDSGFYLCAWSRGLGQPQHFGDGTRLSIL.

This chain uses TRBV7-2 with TRBJ2-2; 11 bases line up with TRBD2. V dropped 5 bases and J dropped 6; count of bases not matched to a gene: 5. The germline gives CDR1 SGHTA, CDR2 FQGNSA. The CDR3 sequence is 15 residues long. In DNA form, the CDR3 reads TGTGCCAGCAGCCCCCCGGGACTAGCGGCCGGGGAGCTGTTTTTT. It yields the protein CASSPPGLAAGELFF.

The genes are TRBV19 and TRBJ1-2, with TRBD1 matching 8 bases. Germline V gene lookup returns CDR1 LNHDA and CDR2 SQIVND (reference sequence). Germline trimming cut 7 bases from V and 8 bases from J; bases unmatched to any gene: 6. This CDR3 comprises 12 residues. The CDR3 region has the DNA TGTGCCAGTACGCAGGGGGCGCAAGGCTACACCTTC. Protein sequence: CASTQGAQGYTF. The whole variable domain, remainder taken from reference TRBV19 and TRBJ1-2, is DGGITQSPKYLFRKEGQNVTLSCEQNLNHDAMYWYRQDPGQGLRLIYYSQIVNDFQKGDIAEGYSVSREKKESFPLTVTSAQKNPTAFYLCASTQGAQGYTFGSGTRLTVV.

This chain uses TRBV6-1 with TRBJ1-5; 10 positions match TRBD1. V gave up 11 bases and J gave up 4 bases; unmatched junction bases: 11. The CDR3 is made up of 15 amino acids. Germline V lookup: CDR1 MNHNS, CDR2 SASEGT. CDR3 sequence: CAADPGQGLNQPQHF. The DNA of the CDR3 is TGTGCCGCTGATCCGGGACAGGGGTTGAATCAGCCCCAGCATTTT.

The chain uses TRBV7-2 and TRBJ2-3; no clear D. CDR3 size: 15 residues. V was cut by 1 base and J by 3 bases, with 11 bases left in between. Germline V CDR1 and CDR2: SGHTA, FQGNSA. The CDR3 here is CASSLGGSYTDTQYF. For the CDR3, the DNA is TGTGCCAGCAGCTTAGGCGGTAGTTATACAGATACGCAGTATTTT.

The rearrangement joins TRBV5-5 to TRBJ1-1; no definite D call. Trimming stripped 6 bases from V and 5 bases from J, with 8 bases between. Germline assignment: CDR1 SGHKS and CDR2 YYEKEE (reference sequence). The CDR3 contains 11 residues. In nucleotides, the CDR3 is TGTGCCAGCACCCCCGGGACTGAAGCTTTCTTT. It codes for CASTPGTEAFF.